This entry lists 21 T cell receptor beta chains sequenced from one sample in a study of technical replicates of blood from several donors. Profiled with immunoSEQ multiplex PCR; TCRdb holds only in-frame clones, not every one. The data show tens of thousands of clones, approximately 97% seen once. The sequenced sample was T cells isolated from PBMCs. Source of these receptors: a human donor in good health.

This rearrangement joins TRBV7-2 to TRBJ2-1; TRBD2 agrees at 12 bases. With V trimmed by 1 base and J by 6 bases, 1 base remained unmatched. The CDR3 sequence is 15 residues long. Germline values: CDR1 SGHTA, CDR2 FQGNSA. CDR3 in DNA: TGTGCCAGCAGCTTAGAGGGACTAGCGGGCAATGAGCAGTTCTTC. Amino acid sequence: CASSLEGLAGNEQFF.

This clone has just one count. V gene TRBV5-1 combines with J gene TRBJ2-1; no clear D gene. Germline-derived CDR1 and CDR2 are SGHRS and YFSETQ. V dropped 5 bases and J dropped 8 bases, with 11 bases sitting between them. The CDR3 runs 12 residues. CDR3 bases: TGCGCCAGCAGAGAGTCATTCGATGAGCAGTTCTTC. Its translation is CASRESFDEQFF. Full variable domain (missing parts from reference TRBV5-1 and TRBJ2-1): KAGVTQTPRYLIKTRGQQVTLSCSPISGHRSVSWYQQTPGQGLQFLFEYFSETQRNKGNFPGRFSGRQFSNSRSEMNVSTLELGDSALYLCASRESFDEQFFGPGTRLTVL.

The chain combines TRBV4-1 with TRBJ2-2; maybe TRBD2 (6 bases). The germline V and J ends were trimmed by 4 bases and 8 bases, with 17 bases remaining between them. The germline CDR1 and CDR2 sequences are MGHRA and YSYEKL. This CDR3 comprises 15 residues. The CDR3 is CASSLREASPGELFF. The CDR3, as DNA: TGCGCCAGCAGCCTAAGGGAGGCCTCACCGGGGGAGCTGTTTTTT.

The chain combines TRBV2 with TRBJ2-2; a weak D match, TRBD2 (5 bases). The CDR3 runs to 13 residues. Germline CDR1 SNHLY, CDR2 FYNNEI. Trimming took 7 bases from V and 5 from J, leaving 11 bases between them. CDR3 protein: CASTERQTGELFF. CDR3 nucleotide sequence: TGTGCCAGCACGGAGCGGCAGACCGGGGAGCTGTTTTTT.

This chain connects TRBV6-1 to TRBJ2-7; D call uncertain. Germline assignment: CDR1 MNHNS and CDR2 SASEGT. V was shortened by 1 base and J by 4 bases, with 14 bases between the two germline ends. This CDR3 is built from 15 residues. CDR3 protein: CASSEESVYGYEQYF. In DNA, the CDR3 is TGTGCCAGCAGTGAAGAAAGCGTTTATGGTTACGAGCAGTACTTC.

V and J are TRBV6-5 and TRBJ2-3, with 7 bases aligning to TRBD2. CDR3 length: 15 residues. Per the germline V gene, CDR1 is MNHEY and CDR2 is SVGAGI. The trim removed 4 bases at V and 0 bases at J, leaving 4 bases unmatched. This chain's CDR3 is CASSSPGGSTDTQYF. DNA for the CDR3: TGTGCCAGCAGTTCTCCGGGGGGTAGCACAGATACGCAGTATTTT.

The rearrangement joins TRBV4-3 to TRBJ2-5; D is possibly TRBD1 (6 bases). Germline V gene lookup returns CDR1 LGHNA and CDR2 YSLEER. This CDR3 contains 18 residues. The germline V and J ends were trimmed by 3 bases and 7 bases, with 27 bases remaining between them. CDR3 amino acids: CASSQAAGGQPPLGTQYF. The CDR3 bases are TGCGCCAGCAGCCAGGCTGCCGGAGGACAGCCGCCTTTAGGGACCCAGTACTTC.

This clone was seen just once. The chain employs TRBV29-1 and TRBJ1-1; 7 bases match TRBD1. The CDR3 has 12 residues. With 7 bases clipped from V and 2 bases from J, the junction kept 4 bases outside the gene matches. The germline gives CDR1 SQVTM, CDR2 ANQGSEA. The CDR3 sequence is CSAGDSNTEAFF. Here the CDR3 DNA reads TGCAGCGCCGGGGACAGTAACACTGAAGCTTTCTTT.

The V gene is TRBV25-1, the J gene TRBJ1-1; D gene unclear. The germline V and J ends were trimmed by 0 bases and 3 bases, with 8 bases remaining between them. The CDR3 length is 14 residues. The germline V gene encodes CDR1 MGHDK and CDR2 SYGVNS. The CDR3 sequence: CASSEYRLYTEAFF. CDR3 DNA sequence: TGTGCCAGCAGTGAATACAGGCTTTACACTGAAGCTTTCTTT.

The chain uses TRBV28 and TRBJ1-2; 9 nucleotides align to TRBD1. The CDR3 spans 16 residues. V dropped 2 bases and J dropped 4; count of bases not matched to a gene: 8. Per germline, CDR1 MDHEN and CDR2 SYDVKM. The CDR3 sequence: CASSLRGQGIIYGYTF. As DNA, the CDR3 is TGTGCCAGCAGTTTACGGGGACAGGGTATAATCTATGGCTACACCTTC.

V usage is TRBV4-3 and J usage is TRBJ2-3; D gene uncertain. V was clipped by 0 bases and J by 2 bases, with 9 bases between them. The CDR3 is 15 residues long. The germline V gene has CDR1 LGHNA and CDR2 YSLEER. The CDR3 sequence is CASSQDSSDTDTQYF. The CDR3 region has the DNA TGCGCCAGCAGCCAAGATTCATCAGACACAGATACGCAGTATTTT.

This chain connects TRBV5-1 to TRBJ2-1; 7 nucleotides align to TRBD2. With 4 bases clipped from V and 8 bases from J, the junction kept 9 bases outside the gene matches. Germline loops: CDR1 SGHRS, CDR2 YFSETQ. The CDR3 runs to 14 residues. The CDR3 DNA reads TGCGCCAGCAGCACCAGCGGGATTTTCGATGAGCAGTTCTTC. Translating gives CASSTSGIFDEQFF. Together with reference TRBV5-1 and TRBJ2-1, the CDR3 gives the full variable domain: KAGVTQTPRYLIKTRGQQVTLSCSPISGHRSVSWYQQTPGQGLQFLFEYFSETQRNKGNFPGRFSGRQFSNSRSEMNVSTLELGDSALYLCASSTSGIFDEQFFGPGTRLTVL.

The V and J genes are TRBV28 and TRBJ2-4, with TRBD1 as a possible D gene (6 bases). Trimming took 5 bases from V and 0 from J, leaving 14 bases between them. Germline CDR1 reads MDHEN; CDR2 reads SYDVKM. CDR3 length: 16 residues. This CDR3 is CASSPGQILAKNIQYF. DNA of the CDR3: TGTGCCAGCAGTCCTGGACAGATCCTAGCCAAAAACATTCAGTACTTC.

This clone has only one observation. The V call is TRBV27, the J call TRBJ1-1; TRBD1 might be the D (6 bases). This CDR3 region has 13 residues. CDR1 is MNHEY, CDR2 SMNVEV, per germline (reference sequence). Trimming took off 5 bases at V and 5 bases at J, with 12 bases between the two ends. In nucleotides, the CDR3 is TGTGCCAGCAGTCAATCAGGGGTTACTGAAGCTTTCTTT. Protein product: CASSQSGVTEAFF.

This chain joins TRBV7-9 and TRBJ2-5; 7 bases agree with TRBD2. This CDR3 contains 14 residues. V lost 3 bases, J lost 5 bases, and 6 bases stayed unmatched. The V gene's germline CDR1 is SEHNR and CDR2 FQNEAQ (reference sequence). DNA of the CDR3: TGTGCCAGCAGCTTTCCCGGCGGGAGCGAGACCCAGTACTTC. The encoded protein is CASSFPGGSETQYF.

V usage is TRBV2 and J usage is TRBJ2-7, with D perhaps matching TRBD2 (5 bases). The CDR3 is 14 amino acids. Germline CDR1 is SNHLY and CDR2 is FYNNEI. Trimming shortened V by 7 bases and J by 0 bases, and 13 bases separated the two germline ends. The CDR3 protein is CASILGRASYEQYF. DNA of the CDR3: TGTGCCAGCATTCTCGGGCGGGCCTCCTACGAGCAGTACTTC.

V usage is TRBV9 and J usage is TRBJ2-7, with 10 bases aligning to TRBD2. Germline V gives CDR1 SGDLS, CDR2 YYNGEE. The CDR3 has 16 residues. V trimming: 0 bases; J trimming: 3 bases; junction bases outside the gene matches: 6. CDR3 sequence (DNA): TGTGCCAGCAGCGTAGCTGATAGCGGGAGGTTCTACGAGCAGTACTTC. Amino acids: CASSVADSGRFYEQYF.

The chain has TRBV4-3 and TRBJ2-4; 7 bases agree with TRBD2. Trimming at V came to 3 bases and at J to 0 bases, leaving 8 bases not matched to a gene. CDR1 is LGHNA, CDR2 YSLEER, per germline. This CDR3 is 17 amino acids long. The CDR3 nucleotides are TGCGCCAGCAGCCAGTTACTAGCGTCCTCAGCCAAAAACATTCAGTACTTC. It is translated as CASSQLLASSAKNIQYF.

The chain joins TRBV6-6 to TRBJ2-1; TRBD1 aligns across 7 bases. This CDR3 spans 12 amino acids. CDR1 and CDR2 (germline): MNHNY, SVGAGI (reference sequence). The J segment lost 5 bases and the V segment lost 11 bases, leaving 6 bases of the junction unmatched. In nucleotides, the CDR3 is TGTGCCTCCCAGGGGGACCACAATGAGCAGTTCTTC. It specifies CASQGDHNEQFF.

This chain connects TRBV2 to TRBJ1-2, with D unresolved. Germline V gene data show CDR1 as SNHLY and CDR2 as FYNNEI. Trimming pared 7 bases from V and 8 bases from J, leaving 17 bases between. The CDR3 contains 13 residues. The CDR3 loop is CASTLLLREGYTF. DNA for the CDR3: TGTGCCAGCACTCTATTGCTCCGAGAGGGCTACACCTTC.

This chain joins TRBV6-5 and TRBJ2-5; D may be TRBD1 (6 bases). Per germline, CDR1 MNHEY and CDR2 SVGAGI. The V end was cut by 6 bases, the J end by 5 bases, with 19 bases between. The CDR3 extends over 15 amino acids. CDR3 loop: CASRPSPGVEETQYF. CDR3 bases: TGTGCCAGCAGACCTAGCCCAGGGGTTGAGGAGACCCAGTACTTC.